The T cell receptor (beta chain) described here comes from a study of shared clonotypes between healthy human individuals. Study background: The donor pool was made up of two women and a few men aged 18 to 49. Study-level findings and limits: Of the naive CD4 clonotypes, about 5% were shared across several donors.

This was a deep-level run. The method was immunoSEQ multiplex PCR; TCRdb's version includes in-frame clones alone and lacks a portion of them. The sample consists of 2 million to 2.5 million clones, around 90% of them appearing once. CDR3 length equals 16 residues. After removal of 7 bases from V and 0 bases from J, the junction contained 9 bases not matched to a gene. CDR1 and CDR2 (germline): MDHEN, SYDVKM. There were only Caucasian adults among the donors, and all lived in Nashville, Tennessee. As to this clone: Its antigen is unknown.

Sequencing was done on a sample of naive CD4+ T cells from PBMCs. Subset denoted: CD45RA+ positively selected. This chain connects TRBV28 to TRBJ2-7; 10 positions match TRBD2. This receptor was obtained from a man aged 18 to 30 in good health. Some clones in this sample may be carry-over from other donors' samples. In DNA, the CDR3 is TGTGCCAGCACCTTAGGACTAGCGGCATTCTCCTACGAGCAGTACTTC. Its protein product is CASTLGLAAFSYEQYF.